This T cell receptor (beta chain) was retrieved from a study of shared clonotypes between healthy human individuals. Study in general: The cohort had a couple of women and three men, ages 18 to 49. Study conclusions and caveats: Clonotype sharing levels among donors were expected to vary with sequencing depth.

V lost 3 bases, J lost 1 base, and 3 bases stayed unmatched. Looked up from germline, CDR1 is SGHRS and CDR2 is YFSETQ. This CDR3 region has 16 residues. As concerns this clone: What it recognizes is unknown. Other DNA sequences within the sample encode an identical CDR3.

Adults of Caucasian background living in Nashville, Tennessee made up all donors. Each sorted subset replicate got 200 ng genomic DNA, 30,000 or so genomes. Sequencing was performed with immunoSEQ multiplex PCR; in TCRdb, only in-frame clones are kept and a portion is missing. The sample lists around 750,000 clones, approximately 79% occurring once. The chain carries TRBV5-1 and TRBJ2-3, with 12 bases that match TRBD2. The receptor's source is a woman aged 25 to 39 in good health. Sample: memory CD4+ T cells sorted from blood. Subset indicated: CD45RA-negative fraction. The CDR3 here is CASSSRLAGGTDTQYF. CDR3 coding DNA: TGCGCCAGCAGCTCGAGACTAGCGGGAGGCACAGATACGCAGTATTTT.